Described below is a single T cell receptor (beta chain) sequence and its context. Repertoires were generated with immunoSEQ multiplex PCR, while TCRdb's copy carries only in-frame clones and drops some. The data contain hundreds of thousands of clones, 70% to 90% of them singletons. Per germline, CDR1 MNHEY and CDR2 SVGEGT. V dropped 2 bases and J dropped 6 bases, with 16 bases sitting between them. The CDR3 length is 15 residues. The data stem from a study of blood T cell repertoires in COVID-19. This rearrangement joins TRBV6-2 or TRBV6-3 to TRBJ1-1, with D perhaps TRBD1 (5 bases). The TCR originated in a woman aged 60-75 years in a cohort exposed to, infected with or recovered from COVID-19 (not recorded which). Sequenced input: PBMCs or T cells enriched from blood (not recorded which). Here the CDR3 reads CASSYLMTDDPEAFF. For the CDR3, the DNA is TGTGCCAGCAGTTACCTAATGACAGATGATCCTGAAGCTTTCTTT.